Below, 18 T cell receptor beta chains from the same sample are listed, as sequenced in a study of OX40 agonist ivuxolimab in advanced cancers. Libraries came from the immunoSEQ multiplex PCR assay. Here the immuneACCESS table is served through TCRdb, limited to in-frame sequences with V and J called. Missing clones are a known gap in these copies; in checked studies unresolved V genes cover under half, and the rest lacks a known reason. A total of about 99,000 clones appear in this sample, roughly 95% of them only once. About 2% of the sample rests with the top ten. Sequenced material: CD4+ or CD8+ T cells sorted from blood, taken in a trial of the OX40 agonist ivuxolimab. The receptor set was obtained from an adult with an advanced solid tumor such as melanoma, head and neck, liver or kidney cancer.

The rearrangement uses TRBV6-1 and TRBJ1-1, with a tentative D call TRBD1 (5 bases). CDR1 MNHNS and CDR2 SASEGT come from the germline V gene. The length of the CDR3 is 13 residues. V lost 1 base to trimming and J lost 3 bases, with 6 bases between them. The CDR3 here is CASSEGGDTEAFF. Here the CDR3 DNA reads TGTGCCAGCAGTGAAGGGGGGGACACTGAAGCTTTCTTT.

CDR3 DNA: TGTGCCACCGCTCCTGGTTGGCAGGACAATCAGCCCCAGCATTTT. Its translation: CATAPGWQDNQPQHF. The chain recombines TRBV15 with TRBJ1-5; D gene uncertain. The V end was cut by 8 bases, the J end by 3 bases, with 17 bases between. CDR1 LNHNV and CDR2 YYDKDF come from the germline V gene (reference sequence). The CDR3 extends over 15 amino acids.

The chain employs TRBV18 and TRBJ2-3, with TRBD1 matching 10 bases. V was pared by 6 bases and J by 1 base, with 7 bases of the junction left unmatched. This CDR3 comprises 16 residues. CDR1 KGHSH and CDR2 LQKENI come from the germline V gene. The CDR3 nucleotides are TGTGCCAGCTCCCCAAGGGGGACAGGGGGCACAGATACGCAGTATTTT. It codes for CASSPRGTGGTDTQYF. Drawing the rest from reference TRBV18 and TRBJ2-3, the complete variable domain is NAGVMQNPRHLVRRRGQEARLRCSPMKGHSHVYWYRQLPEEGLKFMVYLQKENIIDESGMPKERFSAEFPKEGPSILRIQQVVRGDSAAYFCASSPRGTGGTDTQYFGPGTRLTVL.

This clone was detected only once. The chain couples TRBV19 to TRBJ2-7; 10 nucleotides line up with TRBD1. Germline CDR1 LNHDA, CDR2 SQIVND (reference sequence). V shed 6 bases, J shed 0 bases, and the junction held 5 bases outside the gene matches. This CDR3 has 15 amino acids. CDR3 DNA sequence: TGTGCCAGTAGCGTTGGACAGGGGGGCTCCTACGAGCAGTACTTC. It yields the protein CASSVGQGGSYEQYF.

The count of this clone is one. V is TRBV5-1 and J is TRBJ1-1, with D perhaps TRBD1 (5 bases). Germline-derived CDR1 and CDR2 are SGHRS and YFSETQ. This CDR3 is built from 11 residues. Trimming stripped 4 bases from V and 8 bases from J, with 9 bases between. CDR3 protein: CASSDYREAFF. The CDR3, as DNA: TGCGCCAGCAGCGACTACAGGGAAGCTTTCTTT. Using reference TRBV5-1 and TRBJ1-1 for the parts outside the CDR3, the full variable domain is KAGVTQTPRYLIKTRGQQVTLSCSPISGHRSVSWYQQTPGQGLQFLFEYFSETQRNKGNFPGRFSGRQFSNSRSEMNVSTLELGDSALYLCASSDYREAFFGQGTRLTVV.

V is TRBV2 and J is TRBJ1-1, with D perhaps matching TRBD1 (5 bases). The CDR3 consists of 13 residues. Germline CDR1 reads SNHLY; CDR2 reads FYNNEI. V was trimmed by 0 bases and J by 4 bases, leaving 6 bases between them. The chain's CDR3 is CASSEAGATEAFF. CDR3 coding DNA: TGTGCCAGCAGTGAAGCAGGGGCCACTGAAGCTTTCTTT.

The chain employs TRBV27 and TRBJ2-1; 8 bases line up with TRBD1. CDR3 length equals 17 residues. The germline V gene encodes CDR1 MNHEY and CDR2 SMNVEV (reference sequence). The V gene end was trimmed by 7 bases and the J gene end by 9 bases; junction bases not matched to a gene: 20. This chain's CDR3 is CASILRDRIWDESEQFF. CDR3 bases: TGTGCCAGCATCCTGCGGGACAGGATTTGGGATGAGAGTGAGCAGTTCTTC.

The J gene is TRBJ2-7, the V gene TRBV4-3; D is possibly TRBD1 (5 bases). This CDR3 has 14 residues. Germline CDR1 reads LGHNA; CDR2 reads YSLEER. V was cut by 0 bases and J by 6 bases, with 12 bases left in between. CDR3 nucleotide sequence: TGCGCCAGCAGCCAAGATCGAAAGGGGTTCGAGCAGTACTTC. Protein: CASSQDRKGFEQYF.

The chain uses TRBV9 and TRBJ2-3; possibly TRBD1 or TRBD2 for D (6 bases each). Trimming pared 7 bases from V and 3 bases from J, leaving 24 bases between. Germline V gene sequence: CDR1 SGDLS, CDR2 YYNGEE. This CDR3 is built from 17 residues. The CDR3 nucleotides are TGTGCCAGCCAGTTGGGTCCGGAGGGACAATTTACAGATACGCAGTATTTT. Its translation is CASQLGPEGQFTDTQYF.

DNA of the CDR3: TGTGCCAGCAGCGACGGGACTAGCGGCTCTACGGAGGATGAGCAGTTCTTC. It translates to CASSDGTSGSTEDEQFF. The rearrangement joins TRBV9 to TRBJ2-1; 11 bases match TRBD2. CDR1 SGDLS and CDR2 YYNGEE come from the germline V gene. The CDR3 runs 17 residues. Trimming took 3 bases from V and 8 from J; bases not matched to a gene: 13.

The chain is built from TRBV5-5 and TRBJ2-7; D call uncertain. Germline loops: CDR1 SGHKS, CDR2 YYEKEE (reference sequence). Trimming left V 0 bases short and J 0 bases short, with 4 bases between. The length of the CDR3 is 13 residues. CDR3 residues: CASSLEVSYEQYF. CDR3 bases: TGTGCCAGCAGCTTGGAGGTCTCCTACGAGCAGTACTTC.

V usage is TRBV6-5 and J usage is TRBJ1-6; D unresolved. The CDR3 has 15 amino acids. CDR1 and CDR2 (germline): MNHEY, SVGAGI. The V end was cut by 2 bases, the J end by 6 bases, with 11 bases between. The CDR3 coding sequence is TGTGCCAGCAGTTACGAAGCCAGTCGTAATTCACCCCTCCACTTT. It codes for CASSYEASRNSPLHF.

The V call is TRBV7-9, the J call TRBJ1-1; D is unclear. CDR1 and CDR2 from the germline V gene are SEHNR and FQNEAQ (reference sequence). This CDR3 comprises 13 residues. Trimming shortened V by 4 bases and J by 0 bases, and 6 bases separated the two germline ends. The CDR3 spells CASSWLLNTEAFF. CDR3 sequence (DNA): TGTGCCAGCAGCTGGTTATTGAACACTGAAGCTTTCTTT.

This rearrangement joins TRBV10-1 to TRBJ2-2; the match to TRBD2 covers 10 bases. CDR1 WNHNN and CDR2 SYGVQD come from the germline V gene (reference sequence). The CDR3 spans 14 residues. The ends lost 6 bases at V and 7 bases at J; junction bases unmatched: 5. The CDR3 loop reads CASSPEREGGELFF. CDR3 DNA: TGCGCCAGCAGCCCGGAGCGGGAGGGCGGGGAGCTGTTTTTT.

The V and J genes are TRBV19 and TRBJ2-7, with 8 nucleotides matching TRBD1. Germline CDR1 is LNHDA and CDR2 is SQIVND (reference sequence). This CDR3 contains 14 residues. With V trimmed by 2 bases and J by 4 bases, 4 bases remained unmatched. The CDR3 DNA reads as TGTGCCAGTAGTATACCAGGGGGCGGTTACGAGCAGTACTTC. It encodes CASSIPGGGYEQYF.

The CDR3 nucleotides are TGTGCCAGCTCAGAGGGGGTATACACCGGGGAGCTGTTTTTT. Its translation: CASSEGVYTGELFF. The chain links TRBV25-1 to TRBJ2-2; a weak D match, TRBD1 (6 bases). V was trimmed by 8 bases and J by 3 bases, leaving 13 bases between them. CDR1 MGHDK and CDR2 SYGVNS come from the germline V gene. The CDR3 has 14 amino acids.

The chain joins TRBV30 to TRBJ2-5; a possible D gene is TRBD1 (6 bases). This CDR3 contains 12 residues. Looked up from germline, CDR1 is GTSNPN and CDR2 is SVGIG (reference sequence). This CDR3 is CGGQGYQETQYF. The CDR3 bases are TGTGGTGGGCAGGGGTACCAAGAGACCCAGTACTTC.

The rearrangement uses TRBV7-9 and TRBJ1-1, with D maybe TRBD1 (5 bases). The length of the CDR3 is 12 residues. Germline V gene lookup returns CDR1 SEHNR and CDR2 FQNEAQ (reference sequence). Trimming shortened V by 1 base and J by 7 bases, and 7 bases separated the two germline ends. CDR3 amino acids: CASSLVRGEAFF. The DNA for the CDR3 is TGTGCCAGCAGCTTAGTGAGGGGTGAAGCTTTCTTT.